These 26 T cell receptor beta chains were sequenced from one sample in a study of a mutant IDH1 vaccine in newly diagnosed glioma. The time point denotes: week 47, end of study. Each vaccine dose was 300 ug of mutant IDH1 20-mer peptide, with topical imiquimod. These TCRs are of unknown antigen specificity. Libraries were prepared by immunoSEQ multiplex PCR; TCRdb keeps only in-frame clonotypes and omits some of them. The sample has about 11,000 clones; about four fifths are singletons. The specimen was PBMCs, collected from a glioma patient whose treatment included an IDH1 peptide vaccine. The receptors stem from a young man with glioma.

V and J are TRBV30 and TRBJ1-1, with 8 bases fitting TRBD1. The V gene's germline CDR1 is GTSNPN and CDR2 SVGIG (reference sequence). This CDR3 contains 15 residues. Trimming at V came to 4 bases and at J to 0 bases, leaving 7 bases not matched to a gene. The CDR3 loop is CAWTGPGGLNTEAFF. CDR3 nucleotide sequence: TGTGCCTGGACGGGGCCAGGGGGCTTGAACACTGAAGCTTTCTTT. The variable domain in full, completed from reference TRBV30 and TRBJ1-1, reads SQTIHQWPATLVQPVGSPLSLECTVEGTSNPNLYWYRQAAGRGLQLLFYSVGIGQISSEVPQNLSASRPQDRQFILSSKKLLLSDSGFYLCAWTGPGGLNTEAFFGQGTRLTVV.

The rearrangement joins TRBV18 to TRBJ2-3; D gene unclear. Germline V gene data show CDR1 as KGHSH and CDR2 as LQKENI. V lost 0 bases and J 1 base, leaving 11 bases between the germline ends. The CDR3 covers 16 residues. CDR3 loop: CASSPPRQTGTDTQYF. CDR3 coding DNA: TGTGCCAGCTCACCACCAAGGCAGACCGGCACAGATACGCAGTATTTT.

The chain joins TRBV7-6 to TRBJ1-2; TRBD1 might be the D (5 bases). V was cut by 5 bases and J by 4 bases, with 14 bases left in between. Germline CDR1 and CDR2: SGHVS and FNYEAQ. There are 14 residues in the CDR3. CDR3 in DNA: TGTGCCAGCAGCCTTTACGGGACTGGCTATGGCTACACCTTC. Translation: CASSLYGTGYGYTF.

This clone was observed once. The chain uses TRBV15 and TRBJ2-7, with unresolved D. The CDR3 covers 14 residues. CDR1 is LNHNV and CDR2 is YYDKDF in the germline V gene (reference sequence). V was shortened by 0 bases and J by 1 base, with 7 bases between the two germline ends. The CDR3: CATSRDPLSYEQYF. For the CDR3, the DNA is TGTGCCACCAGCAGAGATCCGCTTTCCTACGAGCAGTACTTC.

This rearrangement joins TRBV7-2 to TRBJ2-1; 9 bases are a match to TRBD1. Looked up from germline, CDR1 is SGHTA and CDR2 is FQGNSA. V shed 5 bases, J shed 2 bases, and the junction held 4 bases outside the gene matches. There are 15 residues in the CDR3. This CDR3 reads CASSLGTGTYNEQFF. CDR3 sequence (DNA): TGTGCCAGCAGCCTCGGGACAGGGACCTACAATGAGCAGTTCTTC.

This chain joins TRBV19 and TRBJ2-7; D might be TRBD1 or TRBD2, each matching 5 bases. CDR3 size: 14 residues. CDR1 and CDR2 (germline): LNHDA, SQIVND (reference sequence). V was clipped by 1 base and J by 1 base, with 8 bases between them. CDR3 coding DNA: TGTGCCAGTAGTATAGCCAGGGAGTCCTACGAGCAGTACTTC. Residues: CASSIARESYEQYF.

The rearrangement joins TRBV5-6 to TRBJ2-7, with TRBD1 matching 8 bases. Germline V gives CDR1 SGHDT, CDR2 YYEEEE. V lost 4 bases to trimming and J lost 2 bases; unmatched junction nucleotides: 5. The CDR3 spans 14 residues. The CDR3 sequence is CASSLRQGTYEQYF. The CDR3 DNA reads as TGTGCCAGCAGCCTAAGACAGGGGACCTACGAGCAGTACTTC.

The chain combines TRBV7-9 with TRBJ2-2; D gene unclear. V lost 5 bases to trimming and J lost 0 bases, with 10 bases between them. CDR3 length: 15 amino acids. The germline V gene has CDR1 SEHNR and CDR2 FQNEAQ (reference sequence). In DNA form, the CDR3 reads TGTGCCAGCAGCCAATTAACAACGAACACCGGGGAGCTGTTTTTT. Translated: CASSQLTTNTGELFF.

This clone was detected a few times. This chain uses TRBV7-2 with TRBJ1-1; 8 bases match TRBD1. Unmatched junction bases numbered 9, after V lost 5 bases and J lost 4 bases. The CDR3 contains 15 residues. Germline assignment: CDR1 SGHTA and CDR2 FQGNSA. The CDR3, as DNA: TGTGCCAGCAGCCGTTCGACAGGGGTGGTCACTGAAGCTTTCTTT. It is translated as CASSRSTGVVTEAFF.

This chain links TRBV6-1 with TRBJ1-6, with 7 bases that match TRBD1. The length of the CDR3 is 14 residues. The germline CDR1 and CDR2 sequences are MNHNS and SASEGT. V was pared by 6 bases and J by 5 bases, with 4 bases of the junction left unmatched. The CDR3: CASRGQLNNSPLHF. The CDR3 coding sequence is TGTGCCAGCAGGGGACAGCTTAATAATTCACCCCTCCACTTT.

This sequence joins TRBV2 and TRBJ2-7; 7 nucleotides align to TRBD1. V shed 2 bases, J shed 3 bases, and the junction held 7 bases outside the gene matches. This CDR3 spans 15 amino acids. CDR1 is SNHLY and CDR2 is FYNNEI in the germline V gene. CDR3 DNA sequence: TGTGCCAGCAGTGAACCAAGGGACAGAAACTACGAGCAGTACTTC. Its protein is CASSEPRDRNYEQYF.

This clone was counted once. This chain connects TRBV7-2 to TRBJ2-4; 14 bases match TRBD2. The CDR3 totals 14 residues. Germline lookup yields CDR1 SGHTA and CDR2 FQGNSA. The junction had 5 bases not matched to a gene; V was cut back by 5 bases and J by 11 bases. The CDR3 sequence is CASSLGTSGSFQYF. The CDR3 DNA sequence: TGTGCCAGCAGCCTTGGGACTAGCGGGAGTTTTCAGTACTTC.

This rearrangement joins TRBV10-3 to TRBJ1-5, with D hard to call. CDR1 and CDR2 from the germline V gene are ENHRY and SYGVKD. The CDR3 loop spans 16 amino acids. The V end lost 10 bases, the J end lost 4 bases, and 23 bases lay between the germline ends. The CDR3 sequence is CATTGITGVGNQPQHF. The CDR3 DNA reads as TGTGCCACTACCGGGATAACCGGAGTGGGGAATCAGCCCCAGCATTTT.

The V and J genes are TRBV6-1 and TRBJ2-1; D ambiguous. This CDR3 contains 13 residues. Germline-derived CDR1 and CDR2 are MNHNS and SASEGT. V dropped 8 bases and J dropped 5 bases, with 13 bases sitting between them. CDR3 protein: CASSPDTHNEQFF. Here the CDR3 DNA reads TGTGCCAGCTCTCCAGACACTCACAATGAGCAGTTCTTC.

A single count supports this clone. This sequence joins TRBV18 and TRBJ2-5, with TRBD2 matching over 8 bases. CDR1 and CDR2 from the germline V gene are KGHSH and LQKENI. Trimming at V came to 5 bases and at J to 5 bases, leaving 7 bases not matched to a gene. The CDR3 length is 14 residues. CDR3 sequence: CASSSRTSTETQYF. For the CDR3, the DNA is TGTGCCAGCTCATCAAGGACTAGCACCGAGACCCAGTACTTC.

V usage is TRBV7-9 and J usage is TRBJ2-2; weak D call: TRBD1 (6 bases). In germline, CDR1 is SEHNR, CDR2 FQNEAQ (reference sequence). The V gene lost 1 base and the J gene lost 5 bases, with 11 bases spanning the gap. The CDR3 sequence is 15 residues long. The CDR3: CASSLGAGETGELFF. CDR3 nucleotide sequence: TGTGCCAGCAGCTTAGGGGCAGGGGAAACCGGGGAGCTGTTTTTT. The complete variable domain, with remaining parts taken from reference TRBV7-9 and TRBJ2-2, reads DTGVSQNPRHKITKRGQNVTFRCDPISEHNRLYWYRQTLGQGPEFLTYFQNEAQLEKSRLLSDRFSAERPKGSFSTLEIQRTEQGDSAMYLCASSLGAGETGELFFGEGSRLTVL.

The genes are TRBV6-4 and TRBJ1-1; D perhaps matches TRBD1 (6 bases). This CDR3 region has 15 residues. V was clipped by 3 bases and J by 3 bases, with 14 bases between them. Germline loops: CDR1 MRHNA, CDR2 SNTAGT. The CDR3 DNA reads TGTGCCAGCAGTGAAACCCCGGGACAATACACTGAAGCTTTCTTT. Residues: CASSETPGQYTEAFF.

V and J are TRBV12-5 and TRBJ2-4, with TRBD1 matching over 9 bases. Unmatched junction bases numbered 7, after V lost 6 bases and J lost 7 bases. The germline V gene encodes CDR1 LGHNT and CDR2 FRNRAP. The CDR3 extends over 14 amino acids. The CDR3 loop reads CASGLGTGSNIQYF. The DNA of the CDR3 is TGTGCTAGTGGCCTTGGGACAGGGTCGAACATTCAGTACTTC.

The chain is built from TRBV9 and TRBJ1-5; 9 bases agree with TRBD1. The CDR3 covers 16 residues. CDR1 is SGDLS, CDR2 YYNGEE, per germline. Germline trimming cut 4 bases from V and 4 bases from J; bases unmatched to any gene: 9. The CDR3 coding sequence is TGTGCCAGCAGCTCACCGGACAGGGGCGGAAATCAGCCCCAGCATTTT. Translating it yields CASSSPDRGGNQPQHF. Using reference TRBV9 and TRBJ1-5 for the parts outside the CDR3, the full variable domain is DSGVTQTPKHLITATGQRVTLRCSPRSGDLSVYWYQQSLDQGLQFLIQYYNGEERAKGNILERFSAQQFPDLHSELNLSSLELGDSALYFCASSSPDRGGNQPQHFGDGTRLSIL.

V gene TRBV6-1 combines with J gene TRBJ1-5, with D possibly matching TRBD1 (5 bases). Germline CDR1 is MNHNS and CDR2 is SASEGT. The V and J ends lost 6 bases and 2 bases respectively, with 14 bases between them. The CDR3 spans 15 residues. Here the CDR3 reads CASRDVTAGNQPQHF. For the CDR3, the DNA is TGTGCCAGCAGGGACGTGACAGCCGGCAATCAGCCCCAGCATTTT.

The V call is TRBV28, the J call TRBJ1-2; D is unresolved. Germline lookup yields CDR1 MDHEN and CDR2 SYDVKM. Between the trimmed V and J ends, which lost 1 base and 4 bases, there was a span of 16 bases. CDR3 length equals 16 residues. This CDR3 is CASSLLRLRAFYGYTF. CDR3 nucleotide sequence: TGTGCCAGCAGTTTATTGCGCCTACGTGCTTTCTATGGCTACACCTTC.

J is TRBJ1-3 and V is TRBV7-8, with D perhaps matching TRBD1 (5 bases). The ends were cut back, 10 bases at V and 0 bases at J, with 13 bases in the middle. Germline V gene lookup returns CDR1 SGHVS and CDR2 FQNEAQ. The CDR3 is made up of 14 amino acids. For the CDR3, the DNA is TGTGCCATCCTTATTGACAGCTCTGGAAACACCATATATTTT. The encoded protein is CAILIDSSGNTIYF.

V and J are TRBV29-1 and TRBJ2-4, with D perhaps matching TRBD1 (5 bases). Looked up from germline, CDR1 is SQVTM and CDR2 is ANQGSEA. Trimming cost V 0 bases and J 3 bases, with 15 bases left between them. This CDR3 spans 16 amino acids. CDR3 coding DNA: TGCAGCGTTGAAGAGGGGCGGTCATTCGTCAAAAACATTCAGTACTTC. Translated, it gives CSVEEGRSFVKNIQYF.

The rearrangement links TRBV5-1 to TRBJ2-7; TRBD1 matches at 8 bases. Germline values: CDR1 SGHRS, CDR2 YFSETQ. The CDR3 extends over 15 amino acids. With 2 bases clipped from V and 3 bases from J, the junction kept 7 bases outside the gene matches. CDR3 protein: CASSFSGGGIYEQYF. Written as DNA, the CDR3 is TGCGCCAGCAGCTTTTCAGGGGGCGGGATCTACGAGCAGTACTTC. Looking up the rest from reference TRBV5-1 and TRBJ2-7 gives the full variable domain: KAGVTQTPRYLIKTRGQQVTLSCSPISGHRSVSWYQQTPGQGLQFLFEYFSETQRNKGNFPGRFSGRQFSNSRSEMNVSTLELGDSALYLCASSFSGGGIYEQYFGPGTRLTVT.

The chain is built from TRBV6-1 and TRBJ2-3; TRBD2 is a possible D gene (6 bases). The germline CDR1 and CDR2 sequences are MNHNS and SASEGT. The V and J ends lost 0 bases and 4 bases respectively, with 8 bases between them. The CDR3 contains 14 residues. The CDR3 region is CASSEAGGADTQYF. In DNA, the CDR3 is TGTGCCAGCAGTGAAGCGGGAGGAGCAGATACGCAGTATTTT.

This sequence joins TRBV5-5 and TRBJ2-7; no clear D gene. V was shortened by 1 base and J by 4 bases, with 15 bases between the two germline ends. Germline V gene sequence: CDR1 SGHKS, CDR2 YYEKEE (reference sequence). The CDR3 is 15 residues long. CDR3 in amino acids: CASSLSWASYYEQYF. DNA of the CDR3: TGTGCCAGCAGCTTGTCGTGGGCTAGTTATTACGAGCAGTACTTC.